This is a list of T cell receptor beta chains from one sample in a study of T cells in narcolepsy. This table comes from immunoSEQ multiplex PCR, and its TCRdb copy is limited to in-frame clones, with some not included. Altogether 25,000 to 35,000 clones are present, roughly four fifths being singletons, with the ten largest covering approximately 1%. Sequenced material: CD45RA- memory CD4+ T cells from PBMCs. These receptors all come from a human donor with narcolepsy. CDR3s include the opening cysteine and the closing phenylalanine or tryptophan. Rows give clone size only sometimes, using once, few, many, or a class for an expanded clone.

>TRBV11-2|-|TRBJ2-3
CASTLTRDTQYF
>TRBV2|-|TRBJ1-1
CASREARTGNTEAFF
>TRBV5-1|-|TRBJ2-4
CASSLASQGAENIQYF
>TRBV28|few|TRBJ1-1
CASSRQRVEAFF
>TRBV7-7|-|TRBJ2-1
CASSSGQGAYNEQFF
>TRBV9|once|TRBJ2-3
CASSVAGVGSDTQYF
>TRBV7-9|once|TRBJ2-2
CASSFRGETTGELFF
>TRBV2|-|TRBJ2-2
CASSGPVAGVLTGELFF
>TRBV4-1|few|TRBJ1-2
CASSQGTGYGYTF
>TRBV6-1|-|TRBJ2-7
CASSEKIGYEQYF
>TRBV5-4|-|TRBJ2-6
CASGIRGSGANVLTF
>TRBV7-8|few|TRBJ2-1
CASSLPGRTYNEQFF
>TRBV7-2|-|TRBJ2-7
CASSLDLREGRVDF
>TRBV9|-|TRBJ1-2
CASSVATGQGNGYTF
>TRBV7-6|-|TRBJ2-1
CASSYRTGAYNEQFF
>TRBV7-7|-|TRBJ2-1
CASSLSVGSYNEQFF
>TRBV5-4|-|TRBJ2-7
CASSLAGGGQSYEQYF
>TRBV2|few|TRBJ1-5
CASSEAEDQPQHF
>TRBV2|-|TRBJ1-2
CARTTGGGYTF
>TRBV6-5|-|TRBJ1-1
CASSRGGTGTEAFF
>TRBV29-1|once|TRBJ2-7
CSVSPQGAKRDEQYF
>TRBV18|-|TRBJ2-5
CASSHGEGVETQYF